This TCR beta chain is drawn from a study of cytomegalovirus exposure and HLA in healthy donors. General study results and limits: Immune exposure data for these donors was limited to CMV serostatus. Sequence variants that were highly shared formed a cluster that was likely a sequencing artifact.

The PCR employed 60 Vbeta primers together with 13 Jbeta primers. Assay: immunoSEQ multiplex PCR; the TCRdb copy retains only in-frame clones and omits some. The sample table includes roughly 35,000 clones. This clone is labeled medium-sized based on frequency. Its antigen is as yet unknown. With 3 bases removed from V and 5 bases from J, the gap between germline ends came to 13 bases. CDR1 MDHEN and CDR2 SYDVKM come from the germline V gene. The CDR3 is 14 amino acids. Sequenced input: PBMCs. The source is a woman aged 40 to 50 in good health and CMV-seropositive. The chain combines TRBV28 with TRBJ1-2; maybe TRBD1 (6 bases). CDR3 residues: CASSLSDRTYGYTF. CDR3 bases: TGTGCCAGCAGTTTGAGTGACAGGACTTATGGCTACACCTTC.